Shown below are 20 T cell receptor beta chains from a single sample sequenced in a study of shared clonotypes between healthy human individuals. Naivety among CD8 cells was defined by CD45RO negativity and positive CCR7 selection, thereby excluding terminally differentiated effector memory CD45RA+ cells. Some clones are missing from TCRdb's copy, which holds only in-frame ones; the method was immunoSEQ multiplex PCR. The sample carries roughly 2 million clones, around 96% recorded once. The sequenced material came from naive CD8+ T cells sorted from blood. Receptor source: a man between 18 and 35 years old in good health.

V usage is TRBV2 and J usage is TRBJ2-3, with D possibly called TRBD1 or TRBD2 (5 bases each). The germline V gene has CDR1 SNHLY and CDR2 FYNNEI. This CDR3 is built from 13 residues. Trimming took 6 bases from V and 0 from J, leaving 7 bases between them. The CDR3 DNA is TGTGCCAGCAGCGAGGGGAGCACAGATACGCAGTATTTT. Translated, it gives CASSEGSTDTQYF.

The CDR3 region has the DNA TGTGCCAGCCAACTCTGGAATGAGCAGTTCTTC. It specifies CASQLWNEQFF. This rearrangement joins TRBV5-8 to TRBJ2-1; D unresolved. The V end lost 7 bases, the J end lost 7 bases, and 9 bases lay between the germline ends. CDR1 is SGHTS, CDR2 YDEGEE, per germline. The CDR3 has 11 residues.

The rearrangement uses TRBV5-4 and TRBJ2-1; D is ambiguous. The CDR3 covers 12 residues. CDR1 is SGHNT and CDR2 is YYREEE in the germline V gene (reference sequence). With 1 base removed from V and 4 bases from J, the gap between germline ends came to 3 bases. The DNA for the CDR3 is TGTGCCAGCAGCTTGTATTACAATGAGCAGTTCTTC. It yields the protein CASSLYYNEQFF.

V is TRBV6-5 and J is TRBJ1-6, with TRBD1 identical over 7 bases. Germline CDR1 MNHEY, CDR2 SVGAGI. The CDR3 totals 15 residues. V lost 0 bases and J lost 7; bases outside the gene matches: 3. DNA for the CDR3: TGTGCCAGCAGTTACTCGACAGGGATCAATTCACCCCTCCACTTT. Amino acid sequence: CASSYSTGINSPLHF.

The chain has TRBV10-3 and TRBJ2-3; TRBD2 is a possible D gene (5 bases). The CDR3 has 15 residues. CDR1 and CDR2 (germline): ENHRY, SYGVKD. V shed 3 bases and J shed 2 bases, with 12 bases lying between them. This CDR3 reads CAISDTGSLTDTQYF. In DNA form, the CDR3 reads TGTGCCATCAGTGACACGGGAAGCCTCACAGATACGCAGTATTTT.

J is TRBJ1-1 and V is TRBV10-1; the match to TRBD1 covers 9 bases. Trimming cost V 3 bases and J 1 base; bases outside gene matches: 9. The CDR3 covers 17 residues. CDR1 and CDR2 (germline): WNHNN, SYGVQD (reference sequence). CDR3 sequence: CASSEVPGQGPNTEAFF. For the CDR3, the DNA is TGCGCCAGCAGTGAAGTCCCGGGACAGGGACCGAACACTGAAGCTTTCTTT.

About this clone itself: At the DNA level, this CDR3 is encoded by other sequences in the same sample as well. This chain joins TRBV11-2 and TRBJ2-5; D is undetermined. CDR1 and CDR2 from the germline V gene are SGHAT and FQNNGV. This CDR3 has 11 residues. V was shortened by 2 bases and J by 5 bases, with 3 bases between the two germline ends. CDR3: CASSLSETQYF. The CDR3 DNA sequence: TGTGCCAGCAGCTTATCCGAGACCCAGTACTTC.

The chain joins TRBV19 to TRBJ2-7; no clear D gene. Trimming pared 5 bases from V and 2 bases from J, leaving 13 bases between. Germline V gene sequence: CDR1 LNHDA, CDR2 SQIVND (reference sequence). This CDR3 is built from 14 residues. The CDR3, as DNA: TGTGCCAGTAGTTGGTCCGAGAACCCCTACGAGCAGTACTTC. Protein sequence: CASSWSENPYEQYF.

V is TRBV4-1 and J is TRBJ2-7; 10 bases agree with TRBD1. The ends lost 2 bases at V and 2 bases at J; junction bases unmatched: 12. The CDR3 is 18 residues long. CDR1 and CDR2 from the germline V gene are MGHRA and YSYEKL. For the CDR3, the DNA is TGCGCCAGCAGCCAAATGGGAGGCACCGGGACAGGGGCCTACGAGCAGTACTTC. As protein: CASSQMGGTGTGAYEQYF.

The CDR3 bases are TGCGCCAGCAGCCAAGATATCATGACTGCCCCTTACGAGCAGTACTTC. Amino acids: CASSQDIMTAPYEQYF. The chain combines TRBV4-1 with TRBJ2-7, with unresolved D. The germline V gene has CDR1 MGHRA and CDR2 YSYEKL. Trimming removed 0 bases at V and 4 bases at J, with 16 bases between. The CDR3 totals 16 residues.

This chain joins TRBV27 and TRBJ2-1; 7 bases agree with TRBD1. The CDR3 totals 15 residues. J gave up 8 bases and V 7 bases, and 14 bases lay outside the gene matches. The germline V gene encodes CDR1 MNHEY and CDR2 SMNVEV (reference sequence). The CDR3 nucleotides are TGTGCCAGCACCATAGGGCAGGGGGTTTGGGATGAGCAGTTCTTC. This sequence encodes CASTIGQGVWDEQFF.

As for this clone: Other DNA sequences in this specimen translate into the identical CDR3. This chain joins TRBV5-6 and TRBJ2-3, with D unclear. The CDR3 has 11 residues. CDR1 SGHDT and CDR2 YYEEEE come from the germline V gene. V shed 4 bases and J shed 6 bases, with 6 bases lying between them. The CDR3 loop is CASSLGDTQYF. CDR3 nucleotide sequence: TGTGCCAGCAGCCTGGGGGATACGCAGTATTTT.

V is TRBV13 and J is TRBJ2-3; the D gene is possibly TRBD2 (6 bases). V was pared by 0 bases and J by 4 bases, with 11 bases between. Germline CDR1 PRHDT, CDR2 FYEKMQ (reference sequence). The CDR3 spans 15 residues. The CDR3 region has the DNA TGTGCCAGCAGCTTAGGCGGTAGCGGCTCAGATACGCAGTATTTT. Translation: CASSLGGSGSDTQYF. Full variable domain (remainder filled in from reference TRBV13 and TRBJ2-3): AAGVIQSPRHLIKEKRETATLKCYPIPRHDTVYWYQQGPGQDPQFLISFYEKMQSDKGSIPDRFSAQQFSDYHSELNMSSLELGDSALYFCASSLGGSGSDTQYFGPGTRLTVL.

The rearrangement links TRBV28 to TRBJ2-5; D might be TRBD2 (6 bases). V was clipped by 5 bases and J by 2 bases, with 18 bases between them. Germline CDR1 reads MDHEN; CDR2 reads SYDVKM. The CDR3 is made up of 16 amino acids. The CDR3 region is CASSPPGVAEQETQYF. The CDR3, as DNA: TGTGCCAGCAGTCCCCCCGGAGTAGCGGAGCAAGAGACCCAGTACTTC.

The genes are TRBV4-2 and TRBJ2-7; TRBD2 is a possible D gene (6 bases). V dropped 0 bases and J dropped 4 bases, with 13 bases sitting between them. Germline V lookup: CDR1 LGHNA, CDR2 YNFKEQ. The CDR3 is 15 residues long. CDR3 amino acids: CASSQDGYGSYEQYF. The CDR3 bases are TGTGCCAGCAGCCAAGATGGGTACGGGAGTTACGAGCAGTACTTC.

This clone was recorded once. The rearrangement links TRBV29-1 to TRBJ1-3; D uncertain. Trimming pared 0 bases from V and 0 bases from J, leaving 12 bases between. Germline V gene lookup returns CDR1 SQVTM and CDR2 ANQGSEA. The CDR3 covers 16 residues. The CDR3 sequence is CSVEDGQDLSGNTIYF. The CDR3 DNA follows: TGCAGCGTTGAAGACGGTCAGGATCTCTCTGGAAACACCATATATTTT.

About this clone itself: This CDR3 is also generated by other DNA sequences in the sample. This chain links TRBV7-8 with TRBJ1-3, with a possible D match to TRBD1 (6 bases). CDR3 length: 14 residues. V dropped 5 bases and J dropped 4 bases, with 12 bases sitting between them. Germline loops: CDR1 SGHVS, CDR2 FQNEAQ. The CDR3 bases are TGTGCCAGCAGCAAACAGGGTGCCGGAAACACCATATATTTT. Its protein product is CASSKQGAGNTIYF.

Worth noting for this clone: Other DNA sequences in the same sample also yield this CDR3. J is TRBJ2-1 and V is TRBV28; the D gene is possibly TRBD2 (6 bases). Germline CDR1 MDHEN, CDR2 SYDVKM. The germline V and J ends were trimmed by 6 bases and 1 base, with 7 bases remaining between them. CDR3 size: 13 residues. As DNA, the CDR3 is TGTGCCAGCAGGCGGGGATCCTACAATGAGCAGTTCTTC. Its protein product is CASRRGSYNEQFF.

The chain is built from TRBV28 and TRBJ1-1, with 9 bases matching TRBD1. With V trimmed by 5 bases and J by 8 bases, 12 bases remained unmatched. The germline V gene encodes CDR1 MDHEN and CDR2 SYDVKM. This CDR3 has 15 amino acids. CDR3 bases: TGTGCCAGCAGTCTAAGTCCCGGGACAGGGATCGAAGCTTTCTTT. This encodes CASSLSPGTGIEAFF.

The chain links TRBV14 to TRBJ1-2, with D possibly being TRBD1 (5 bases). CDR3 length equals 15 residues. V gave up 0 bases and J gave up 4 bases, with 12 bases separating them. Germline CDR1 and CDR2: SGHDN and FVKESK. CDR3 in amino acids: CASSQEGMDIYGYTF. DNA for the CDR3: TGTGCCAGCAGCCAAGAGGGAATGGACATCTATGGCTACACCTTC.